The 5 T cell receptor beta chains below all came from one sample that was sequenced in a study of T cells after yellow fever vaccination. MiXCR was run by TCRdb on the 5' RACE reads, yielding one entry per CDR3 protein. The sample has 100,000 to 150,000 distinct CDR3 sequences, over 8% seen once. Sequenced here: CD8+ T cells sorted from PBMCs, sampled on the day of the yellow fever booster vaccination. Receptor source: a man between 18 and 35 years old who received the YFV17D yellow fever vaccine.

There are a few counts of this clonotype. CDR3 amino acids: CASSSYANQPQHF. The CDR3 DNA reads TGTGCCAGCAGTTCCTATGCTAATCAGCCCCAGCATTTT. V gene TRBV27 combines with J gene TRBJ1-5; no clear D. The germline V and J ends were trimmed by 4 bases and 4 bases, with 8 bases remaining between them. Germline CDR1 is MNHEY and CDR2 is SMNVEV (reference sequence). The CDR3 sequence is 13 residues long.

This clonotype was observed a few times. V usage is TRBV5-4 and J usage is TRBJ2-2; 11 bases fit TRBD1. CDR1 is SGHNT and CDR2 is YYREEE in the germline V gene (reference sequence). The CDR3 spans 15 residues. Trimming at V came to 3 bases and at J to 5 bases, leaving 3 bases not matched to a gene. CDR3 region: CASSSGTGGTGELFF. CDR3 coding DNA: TGTGCCAGCAGCTCCGGGACAGGGGGGACCGGGGAGCTGTTTTTT.

This clonotype was observed a handful of times. The chain joins TRBV9 to TRBJ1-2; possibly TRBD1 for D (5 bases). This CDR3 region has 15 residues. V shed 3 bases and J shed 0 bases, with 12 bases lying between them. Germline-derived CDR1 and CDR2 are SGDLS and YYNGEE. CDR3 sequence: CASSASGGTNYGYTF. CDR3 DNA: TGTGCCAGCAGCGCCTCCGGGGGGACTAACTATGGCTACACCTTC.

This clonotype was observed many times. The chain joins TRBV7-2 to TRBJ1-5; the match to TRBD1 covers 8 bases. The germline V gene has CDR1 SGHTA and CDR2 FQGNSA. The CDR3 runs to 14 residues. Trimming took 5 bases from V and 8 from J; bases not matched to a gene: 8. CDR3 in DNA: TGTGCCAGCAGCCCCAGGGGGCGGAGAGAGCCCCAGCATTTT. Amino acid sequence: CASSPRGRREPQHF. The whole variable domain, filled in from reference TRBV7-2 and TRBJ1-5, reads GAGVSQSPSNKVTEKGKDVELRCDPISGHTALYWYRQSLGQGLEFLIYFQGNSAPDKSGLPSDRFSAERTGGSVSTLTIQRTQQEDSAVYLCASSPRGRREPQHFGDGTRLSIL.

By sample share, this clonotype is medium-sized. The V and J genes are TRBV25-1 and TRBJ2-2; 8 nucleotides match TRBD1. CDR3 length equals 14 residues. The germline gives CDR1 MGHDK, CDR2 SYGVNS. The ends lost 3 bases at V and 3 bases at J; junction bases unmatched: 0. CDR3 amino acids: CASSDRGHTGELFF. Written as DNA, the CDR3 is TGTGCCAGCAGTGACAGGGGGCACACCGGGGAGCTGTTTTTT.